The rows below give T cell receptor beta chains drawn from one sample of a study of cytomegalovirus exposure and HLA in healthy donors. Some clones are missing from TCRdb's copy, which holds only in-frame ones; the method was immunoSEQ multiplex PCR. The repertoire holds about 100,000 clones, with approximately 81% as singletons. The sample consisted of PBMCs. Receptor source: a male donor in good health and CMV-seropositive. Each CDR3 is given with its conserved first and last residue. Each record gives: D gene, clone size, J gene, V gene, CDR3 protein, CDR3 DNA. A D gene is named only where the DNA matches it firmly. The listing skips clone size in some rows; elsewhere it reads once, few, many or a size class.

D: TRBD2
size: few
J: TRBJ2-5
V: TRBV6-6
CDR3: CASIISGGLQETQYF
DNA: TGTGCCAGCATTATTAGCGGGGGGCTGCAAGAGACCCAGTACTTC

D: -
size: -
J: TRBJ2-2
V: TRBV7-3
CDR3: CASSPREAGELFF
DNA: TGTGCCAGCAGCCCACGAGAAGCCGGGGAGCTGTTTTTT

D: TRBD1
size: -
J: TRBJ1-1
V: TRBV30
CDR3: CAANRGSDTEAFF
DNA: TGTGCCGCCAACAGGGGTAGTGACACTGAAGCTTTCTTT

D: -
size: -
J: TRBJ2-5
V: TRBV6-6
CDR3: CASRSGGIQETQYF
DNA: TGTGCCAGCAGAAGCGGAGGGATCCAAGAGACCCAGTACTTC

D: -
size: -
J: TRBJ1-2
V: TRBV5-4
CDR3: CASGGLNYGYTF
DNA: TGTGCCAGCGGGGGCCTCAACTATGGCTACACCTTC

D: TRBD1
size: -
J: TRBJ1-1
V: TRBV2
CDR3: CASGQDRGDTEAFF
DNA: TGTGCCAGCGGACAGGACAGGGGAGACACTGAAGCTTTCTTT

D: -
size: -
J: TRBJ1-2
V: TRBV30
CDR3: CAWSADSFGYGYTF
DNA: TGTGCCTGGAGTGCCGACAGTTTTGGGTATGGCTACACCTTC

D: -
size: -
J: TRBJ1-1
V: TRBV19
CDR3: CASSGRRGASGRTEAFF
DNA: TGTGCCAGTAGTGGGAGACGGGGGGCCAGCGGGAGAACTGAAGCTTTCTTT

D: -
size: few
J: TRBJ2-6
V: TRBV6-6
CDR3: CATARGSSGANVLTF
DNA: TGTGCCACCGCTAGGGGTTCTTCTGGGGCCAACGTCCTGACTTTC

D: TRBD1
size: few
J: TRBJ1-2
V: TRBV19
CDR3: CASSILGQGVYGYTF
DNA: TGTGCCAGTAGTATCTTGGGACAGGGTGTCTATGGCTACACCTTC

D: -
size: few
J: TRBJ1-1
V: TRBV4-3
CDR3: CASSQEARLNTEAFF
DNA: TGCGCCAGCAGCCAAGAAGCCAGGCTGAACACTGAAGCTTTCTTT

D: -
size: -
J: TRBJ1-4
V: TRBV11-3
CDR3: CASSLPGLGSEKLFF
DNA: TGTGCCAGCAGCCTACCGGGACTAGGGTCCGAAAAACTGTTTTTT

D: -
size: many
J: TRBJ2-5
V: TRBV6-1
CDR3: CASSGSEQETQYF
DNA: TGTGCCAGCAGCGGGAGTGAACAAGAGACCCAGTACTTC

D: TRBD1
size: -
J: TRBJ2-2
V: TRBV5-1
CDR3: CASSLETGVNTGELFF
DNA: TGCGCCAGCAGCCTCGAGACAGGGGTGAACACCGGGGAGCTGTTTTTT

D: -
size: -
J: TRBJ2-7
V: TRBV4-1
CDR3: CASSHERSYEQYF
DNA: TGCGCCAGCAGCCATGAGAGGTCCTACGAGCAGTACTTC

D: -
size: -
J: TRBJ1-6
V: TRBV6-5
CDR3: CASSYSGQANSPLHF
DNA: TGTGCCAGCAGTTACTCTGGCCAGGCGAATTCACCCCTCCACTTT

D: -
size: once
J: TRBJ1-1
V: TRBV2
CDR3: CASSDKGENTEAFF
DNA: TGTGCCAGCAGTGATAAGGGGGAGAACACTGAAGCTTTCTTT

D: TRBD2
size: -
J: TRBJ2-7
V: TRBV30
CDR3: CASTVAGDEQYF
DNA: TGTGCCTCCACAGTAGCGGGGGACGAGCAGTACTTC

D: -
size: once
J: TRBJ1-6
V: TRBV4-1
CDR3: CASSQDRRGGDSPLHF
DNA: TGCGCCAGCAGCCAAGATCGGCGGGGCGGAGATTCACCCCTCCACTTT

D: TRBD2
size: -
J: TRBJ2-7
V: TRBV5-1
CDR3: CASSLGTSGGDEQYF
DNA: TGCGCCAGCAGCTTGGGGACTAGCGGGGGGGACGAGCAGTACTTC

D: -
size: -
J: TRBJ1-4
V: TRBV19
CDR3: CASSSGQFEKLFF
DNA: TGTGCCAGTAGTTCCGGACAGTTTGAAAAACTGTTTTTT

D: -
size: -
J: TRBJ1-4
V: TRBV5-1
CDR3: CASRHTDTNEKLFF
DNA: TGCGCCAGCAGACACACAGACACTAATGAAAAACTGTTTTTT

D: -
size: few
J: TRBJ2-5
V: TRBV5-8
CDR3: CASSRTAYQETQYF
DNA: TGTGCCAGCAGCCGGACAGCCTACCAAGAGACCCAGTACTTC

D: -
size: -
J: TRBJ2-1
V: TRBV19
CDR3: CASSIDATNNEQFF
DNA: TGTGCCAGTAGTATAGATGCGACTAACAATGAGCAGTTCTTC

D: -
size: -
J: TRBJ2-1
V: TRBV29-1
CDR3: CSAQKSYNEQFF
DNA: TGCAGCGCCCAAAAATCATACAATGAGCAGTTCTTC

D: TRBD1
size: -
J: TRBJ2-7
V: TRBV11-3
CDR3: CASSYGRGYEQYF
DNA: TGTGCCAGCAGCTATGGCAGGGGGTACGAGCAGTACTTC

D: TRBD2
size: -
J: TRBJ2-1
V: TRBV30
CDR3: CAWNQRTRDHNEQFF
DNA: TGTGCCTGGAATCAAAGGACTAGAGATCACAATGAGCAGTTCTTC

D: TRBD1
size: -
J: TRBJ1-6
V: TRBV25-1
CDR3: CASRSAGTGRDSPLHF
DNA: TGTGCCAGCAGAAGTGCCGGGACAGGACGGGATTCACCCCTCCACTTT

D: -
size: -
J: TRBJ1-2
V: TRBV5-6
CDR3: CASSLDIPGIPINYGYTF
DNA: TGTGCCAGCAGCTTGGACATTCCCGGGATACCCATTAACTATGGCTACACCTTC